This TCR beta chain was documented in a study of shared clonotypes between healthy human individuals. The overall study: A few men and a couple of women, aged 18 to 49, were donors.

Once extracted for a subset, genomic DNA was divided evenly among several immunoSEQ plates. Authors' data handling: ImmunoSEQ supplied junction-only sequences lacking quality scores, so filtering was different. Here immunoSEQ multiplex PCR was the method, and the copy in TCRdb shows in-frame clones only, minus some. From that table come the V and J calls and clone size; the DNA was used to work out D and trimming. The sample includes approximately 2.5 million clones, over 85% of them seen just once. A note on this clone: Its antigen is not identified.

Study results and caveats: As a rule, naive subsets had a larger estimated richness than memory subsets.

The CDR3 totals 16 residues. After removal of 0 bases from V and 6 bases from J, the junction contained 7 bases not matched to a gene. The germline gives CDR1 SGHDN, CDR2 FVKESK. The sample consisted of naive CD4+ T cells from PBMCs. Subset indicated: CD45RA+ positively selected. The sequence was obtained from a man aged 18 to 29 in good health. Some clones in this sample may be carry-over from other donors' samples. V gene TRBV14 combines with J gene TRBJ2-1, with TRBD1 identical over 8 bases. CDR3 residues: CASSQDRGRWVNEQFF. The CDR3 coding sequence is TGTGCCAGCAGCCAAGACAGGGGGCGATGGGTCAATGAGCAGTTCTTC.